Below are 31 T cell receptor beta chains sequenced from a single sample in a study of siplizumab effects on memory and regulatory T cells. TCRdb keeps only in-frame clones here, not all; method: immunoSEQ multiplex PCR. Seen here are about 56,000 clones, just over 95% observed once, and the top ten hold approximately 1%. Sequencing input: naive CD8+ T cells sorted from blood. These receptors were taken from a human donor in good health.

This chain uses TRBV2 with TRBJ1-5, with 7 bases fitting TRBD1. Germline loops: CDR1 SNHLY, CDR2 FYNNEI. J lost 1 base, V lost 7 bases, and 4 bases had no gene match. CDR3 length equals 14 residues. The CDR3 nucleotides read TGTGCCAGCAATCCAGGGGGAAGCAATCAGCCCCAGCATTTT. Translated: CASNPGGSNQPQHF.

This chain uses TRBV4-3 with TRBJ2-7; D remains ambiguous. With 0 bases removed from V and 2 bases from J, the gap between germline ends came to 14 bases. CDR1 is LGHNA, CDR2 YSLEER, per germline. The CDR3 extends over 16 amino acids. CDR3: CASSQDSLGPPYEQYF. The CDR3 DNA sequence: TGCGCCAGCAGCCAAGACTCTTTAGGGCCCCCCTACGAGCAGTACTTC.

The chain employs TRBV9 and TRBJ2-1, with 8 bases matching TRBD2. The CDR3 spans 18 residues. The ends lost 3 bases at V and 2 bases at J; junction bases unmatched: 13. Germline CDR1 reads SGDLS; CDR2 reads YYNGEE. CDR3 loop: CASSAPLEAGATYNEQFF. The CDR3 bases are TGTGCCAGCAGCGCCCCTTTGGAAGCGGGAGCTACCTACAATGAGCAGTTCTTC.

The chain has TRBV27 and TRBJ2-3, with D unresolved. Trimming shortened V by 4 bases and J by 4 bases, and 9 bases separated the two germline ends. Germline lookup yields CDR1 MNHEY and CDR2 SMNVEV (reference sequence). This CDR3 contains 13 residues. The CDR3 nucleotides read TGTGCCAGCAGTTGGGCAGGTCCAGATACGCAGTATTTT. Protein sequence: CASSWAGPDTQYF.

This chain joins TRBV7-9 and TRBJ1-4; 11 positions agree with TRBD1. Germline V gene data show CDR1 as SEHNR and CDR2 as FQNEAQ (reference sequence). Trimming cost V 7 bases and J 3 bases; bases outside gene matches: 16. This CDR3 contains 19 residues. The CDR3 sequence is CASKPPPWDRGSANEKLFF. The CDR3 nucleotides are TGTGCCAGCAAACCACCCCCGTGGGACAGGGGGTCGGCTAATGAAAAACTGTTTTTT.

This chain uses TRBV28 with TRBJ2-5; D is unclear. Trimming shortened V by 3 bases and J by 0 bases, and 5 bases separated the two germline ends. The CDR3 runs to 13 residues. From germline, CDR1 is MDHEN and CDR2 SYDVKM. CDR3 nucleotide sequence: TGTGCCAGCAGTTTGGGGTACCAAGAGACCCAGTACTTC. Amino acids: CASSLGYQETQYF.

Note on this clone: Other DNA sequences of this sample code for an identical CDR3. This sequence joins TRBV28 and TRBJ2-7; unclear D gene. Germline V gene lookup returns CDR1 MDHEN and CDR2 SYDVKM. The CDR3 extends over 12 amino acids. Trimming shortened V by 3 bases and J by 1 base, and 4 bases separated the two germline ends. The CDR3 DNA sequence: TGTGCCAGCAGTTTTAGTTCCTACGAGCAGTACTTC. Protein: CASSFSSYEQYF.

The V call is TRBV5-5, the J call TRBJ1-5; possible D gene TRBD1, 5 bases. Germline V CDR1 and CDR2: SGHKS, YYEKEE (reference sequence). V was cut by 1 base and J by 1 base, with 9 bases left in between. The CDR3 length is 15 residues. Here the CDR3 DNA reads TGTGCCAGCAGCTTGTGGGAGGGGAGCAATCAGCCCCAGCATTTT. Its translation is CASSLWEGSNQPQHF.

The genes are TRBV5-5 and TRBJ1-5; 8 bases align to TRBD1. Germline V gene lookup returns CDR1 SGHKS and CDR2 YYEKEE (reference sequence). CDR3 length: 17 residues. Trimming cost V 8 bases and J 5 bases; bases outside gene matches: 18. CDR3 protein: CARWTGKGLPGYQPQHF. The CDR3 nucleotides read TGTGCCAGGTGGACAGGGAAGGGGTTGCCGGGGTATCAGCCCCAGCATTTT.

This sequence joins TRBV19 and TRBJ1-2, with 8 bases that match TRBD1. The J segment lost 8 bases and the V segment lost 7 bases, leaving 6 bases of the junction unmatched. Germline V CDR1 and CDR2: LNHDA, SQIVND (reference sequence). There are 12 residues in the CDR3. CDR3 sequence reads: CASNQGAAGYTF. CDR3 in DNA: TGTGCCAGTAACCAGGGGGCGGCGGGCTACACCTTC.

This clone was found once. The gene calls are TRBV29-1 and TRBJ1-2; D gene unclear. Looked up from germline, CDR1 is SQVTM and CDR2 is ANQGSEA. Trimming cost V 2 bases and J 4 bases, with 8 bases left between them. The CDR3 contains 12 residues. The CDR3 sequence is CSVESGVYGYTF. CDR3 DNA sequence: TGCAGCGTTGAATCCGGGGTCTATGGCTACACCTTC.

The chain has TRBV5-4 and TRBJ1-2; a possible D gene is TRBD1 (5 bases). Germline lookup yields CDR1 SGHNT and CDR2 YYREEE (reference sequence). This CDR3 comprises 17 residues. With 4 bases removed from V and 0 bases from J, the gap between germline ends came to 19 bases. CDR3 sequence reads: CASSPTLRTSANYGYTF. CDR3 bases: TGTGCCAGCAGCCCGACTCTTCGGACAAGCGCTAACTATGGCTACACCTTC.

This clone appeared a single time. The chain recombines TRBV30 with TRBJ2-5; TRBD1 is a possible D gene (6 bases). The V gene lost 5 bases and the J gene lost 4 bases, with 14 bases spanning the gap. The CDR3 covers 13 residues. Germline-derived CDR1 and CDR2 are GTSNPN and SVGIG (reference sequence). CDR3 DNA: TGTGCCTGGGGGGGCGGTGGGAGAGAGACCCAGTACTTC. It encodes CAWGGGGRETQYF.

The rearrangement joins TRBV9 to TRBJ2-1; D is possibly TRBD2 (5 bases). Trimming pared 3 bases from V and 1 base from J, leaving 14 bases between. The CDR3 is 16 residues long. Germline V gene data show CDR1 as SGDLS and CDR2 as YYNGEE. CDR3 region: CASSDSGLPSYNEQFF. The DNA for the CDR3 is TGTGCCAGCAGCGACAGTGGACTGCCTTCCTACAATGAGCAGTTCTTC. Complete variable domain (other parts from reference TRBV9 and TRBJ2-1): DSGVTQTPKHLITATGQRVTLRCSPRSGDLSVYWYQQSLDQGLQFLIQYYNGEERAKGNILERFSAQQFPDLHSELNLSSLELGDSALYFCASSDSGLPSYNEQFFGPGTRLTVL.

The chain links TRBV19 to TRBJ1-1; D gene ambiguous. Germline V gene data show CDR1 as LNHDA and CDR2 as SQIVND (reference sequence). CDR3 size: 14 residues. V was trimmed by 3 bases and J by 1 base, leaving 9 bases between them. The CDR3 coding sequence is TGTGCCAGTAGTATTGAACAGAAGAACACTGAAGCTTTCTTT. Protein product: CASSIEQKNTEAFF.

This rearrangement joins TRBV14 to TRBJ2-3; D gene unclear. The CDR3 runs 15 residues. Trimming took 4 bases from V and 2 from J, leaving 13 bases between them. Per the germline V gene, CDR1 is SGHDN and CDR2 is FVKESK. In DNA, the CDR3 is TGTGCCAGCAGCCCGCAGGAAGGTTTCACAGATACGCAGTATTTT. This codes for CASSPQEGFTDTQYF.

The chain has TRBV5-8 and TRBJ1-2, with D tentatively TRBD1 (5 bases). The CDR3 runs 15 residues. The ends were cut back, 8 bases at V and 7 bases at J, with 24 bases in the middle. Germline loops: CDR1 SGHTS, CDR2 YDEGEE. The CDR3 bases are TGTGCCAGTCACCCCAGGGAGTCTGGATTTCGTGGCTACACCTTC. Amino acids: CASHPRESGFRGYTF. Looking up the rest from reference TRBV5-8 and TRBJ1-2 gives the full variable domain: EAGVTQSPTHLIKTRGQQATLRCSPISGHTSVYWYQQALGLGLQFLLWYDEGEERNRGNFPPRFSGRQFPNYSSELNVNALELEDSALYLCASHPRESGFRGYTFGSGTRLTVV.

This clone was observed a handful of times. The chain is built from TRBV10-1 and TRBJ1-2, with 7 positions matching TRBD1. The CDR3 has 13 residues. J lost 8 bases, V lost 10 bases, and 13 bases had no gene match. CDR1 is WNHNN, CDR2 SYGVQD, per germline (reference sequence). As DNA, the CDR3 is TGCGCCATCCGTGTGACAGGGAGCGAAGGCTACACCTTC. Its protein product is CAIRVTGSEGYTF.

The chain carries TRBV28 and TRBJ2-7; 10 bases agree with TRBD2. This CDR3 contains 15 residues. Germline V lookup: CDR1 MDHEN, CDR2 SYDVKM. V dropped 8 bases and J dropped 5; count of bases not matched to a gene: 12. The CDR3 coding sequence is TGTGCCAGCGGATTTAACCTAGCGGGAGTAGACGAGCAGTACTTC. Protein product: CASGFNLAGVDEQYF.

The rearrangement uses TRBV12-5 and TRBJ2-2; TRBD2 agrees at 8 bases. Per the germline V gene, CDR1 is LGHNT and CDR2 is FRNRAP. The CDR3 has 15 amino acids. Germline trimming cut 5 bases from V and 7 bases from J; bases unmatched to any gene: 9. CDR3 in amino acids: CASGPGGAYGGELFF. CDR3 in DNA: TGTGCTAGTGGTCCCGGGGGGGCGTACGGCGGGGAGCTGTTTTTT. Full variable domain (rest looked up from reference TRBV12-5 and TRBJ2-2): DARVTQTPRHKVTEMGQEVTMRCQPILGHNTVFWYRQTMMQGLELLAYFRNRAPLDDSGMPKDRFSAEMPDATLATLKIQPSEPRDSAVYFCASGPGGAYGGELFFGEGSRLTVL.

The CDR3 DNA reads as TGCAGCGTTGAAGGCGCAGGGCCTTATAGCAATCAGCCCCAGCATTTT. Encoded protein: CSVEGAGPYSNQPQHF. V and J are TRBV29-1 and TRBJ1-5; D is perhaps TRBD1 (5 bases). CDR1 is SQVTM, CDR2 ANQGSEA, per germline. Trimming took off 1 base at V and 0 bases at J, with 13 bases between the two ends. The CDR3 is 16 amino acids.

This clone was counted a single time. This chain connects TRBV15 to TRBJ2-7; D is ambiguous. This CDR3 has 14 residues. Germline V gene sequence: CDR1 LNHNV, CDR2 YYDKDF (reference sequence). Trimming shortened V by 0 bases and J by 2 bases, and 8 bases separated the two germline ends. Here the CDR3 DNA reads TGTGCCACCAGCAGAGATGGGGAAACCTACGAGCAGTACTTC. This gives the protein CATSRDGETYEQYF.

The chain couples TRBV9 to TRBJ1-4; TRBD1 matches at 7 bases. J gave up 3 bases and V 3 bases, and 11 bases lay outside the gene matches. The CDR3 runs 17 residues. Germline loops: CDR1 SGDLS, CDR2 YYNGEE. The CDR3, as DNA: TGTGCCAGCAGCGCACACGACAGGGTCGACGCTAATGAAAAACTGTTTTTT. This codes for CASSAHDRVDANEKLFF.

The chain is built from TRBV9 and TRBJ2-1; D is unresolved. The CDR3 sequence is 13 residues long. Trimming took off 3 bases at V and 8 bases at J, with 12 bases between the two ends. CDR1 is SGDLS, CDR2 YYNGEE, per germline. CDR3 amino acids: CASSGDTIHEQFF. The DNA for the CDR3 is TGTGCCAGCAGCGGAGACACGATTCATGAGCAGTTCTTC.

The gene calls are TRBV28 and TRBJ2-2; 8 bases map to TRBD1. Trimming cost V 1 base and J 7 bases; bases outside gene matches: 8. The CDR3 is made up of 16 amino acids. CDR1 is MDHEN and CDR2 is SYDVKM in the germline V gene. CDR3 residues: CASSLYLGQENGELFF. CDR3 in DNA: TGTGCCAGCAGTTTATATCTGGGACAGGAAAACGGGGAGCTGTTTTTT.

This rearrangement joins TRBV12-5 to TRBJ1-1; 8 bases map to TRBD1. The CDR3 contains 18 residues. Trimming cost V 1 base and J 1 base; bases outside gene matches: 11. In germline, CDR1 is LGHNT, CDR2 FRNRAP. The CDR3 region is CASGLGPGQGWENTEAFF. The CDR3, as DNA: TGTGCTAGTGGTTTGGGCCCCGGACAGGGATGGGAGAACACTGAAGCTTTCTTT. The full variable domain, its missing parts supplied by reference TRBV12-5 and TRBJ1-1, is DARVTQTPRHKVTEMGQEVTMRCQPILGHNTVFWYRQTMMQGLELLAYFRNRAPLDDSGMPKDRFSAEMPDATLATLKIQPSEPRDSAVYFCASGLGPGQGWENTEAFFGQGTRLTVV.

The V call is TRBV20-1, the J call TRBJ2-2, with D possibly being TRBD1 or TRBD2 (5 bases each). From germline, CDR1 is DFQATT and CDR2 SNEGSKA (reference sequence). The CDR3 is 11 residues long. The V and J ends lost 6 bases and 7 bases respectively, with 9 bases between them. The CDR3 DNA reads TGCAGTGCAACAGGAGGCGGGGAGCTGTTTTTT. It specifies CSATGGGELFF.

This chain joins TRBV19 and TRBJ2-3, with D perhaps given as TRBD1 or TRBD2 (6 bases each). This CDR3 is built from 16 residues. Germline CDR1 and CDR2: LNHDA and SQIVND (reference sequence). Trimming removed 6 bases at V and 0 bases at J, with 16 bases between. CDR3 residues: CASSIDKGGSTDTQYF. CDR3 nucleotides: TGTGCCAGTAGCATCGACAAGGGGGGCAGCACAGATACGCAGTATTTT.

The rearrangement links TRBV18 to TRBJ2-6, with D possibly being TRBD1 or TRBD2 (6 bases each). The germline gives CDR1 KGHSH, CDR2 LQKENI. Deletions cut 6 bases from V and 2 bases from J, with 17 bases between. This CDR3 has 17 amino acids. This chain's CDR3 is CASSPDGGVAGANVLTF. The CDR3 nucleotides read TGTGCCAGCTCCCCGGACGGGGGCGTAGCTGGGGCCAACGTCCTGACTTTC.

The rearrangement uses TRBV4-1 and TRBJ2-7; D is unclear. The germline CDR1 and CDR2 sequences are MGHRA and YSYEKL. This CDR3 contains 12 residues. Trimming took off 1 base at V and 10 bases at J, with 11 bases between the two ends. CDR3 DNA sequence: TGCGCCAGCAGCCAAGGTCCGGCTGAACAGTACTTC. As protein: CASSQGPAEQYF.

V usage is TRBV11-3 and J usage is TRBJ2-7; D call uncertain. CDR1 and CDR2 (germline): SGHNT, YENEEA. Between the trimmed V and J ends, which lost 5 bases and 1 base, there was a span of 3 bases. The CDR3 totals 11 residues. This chain's CDR3 is CASSGSYEQYF. DNA for the CDR3: TGTGCCAGCAGCGGATCCTACGAGCAGTACTTC. Full variable domain (remainder filled in from reference TRBV11-3 and TRBJ2-7): EAGVVQSPRYKIIEKKQPVAFWCNPISGHNTLYWYLQNLGQGPELLIRYENEEAVDDSQLPKDRFSAERLKGVDSTLKIQPAELGDSAVYLCASSGSYEQYFGPGTRLTVT.